These 18 T cell receptor beta chains came from one sample sequenced in a study of persistence of HIV-infected CD4 T cells. The stimulus was lysate of CMV-infected fibroblasts, about 10 ug/mL. CD40L-negative CD69-negative CD45RO-high memory CD4+ T cells were sorted as populations depleted of antigen-responding cells. For these TCRs, the target antigens are not known. The immunoSEQ assay was version 4, run in survey mode. Sequencing was performed with immunoSEQ multiplex PCR; in TCRdb, only in-frame clones are kept and a portion is missing. The sample includes 45,000 to 55,000 clones, under 85% seen only once; the top ten take 3%. The sample in question was CD4+ T cells sorted from PBMCs after 18-hour stimulation, obtained from a patient who received antiretroviral therapy. The receptors originated from an adult man with HIV who was CMV-seropositive.

As DNA, the CDR3 is TGCAGTGCTAGTAGATCTAGCGGGAGAGCCGGGGAGCTGTTTTTT. Protein product: CSASRSSGRAGELFF. The gene calls are TRBV20-1 and TRBJ2-2; 10 nucleotides agree with TRBD2. After removal of 3 bases from V and 6 bases from J, the junction contained 7 bases not matched to a gene. Germline CDR1 reads DFQATT; CDR2 reads SNEGSKA (reference sequence). The CDR3 spans 15 residues.

A few counts support this clone. This chain joins TRBV29-1 and TRBJ1-2; the D is unclear. The germline V gene has CDR1 SQVTM and CDR2 ANQGSEA. The CDR3 is 13 residues long. V was trimmed by 5 bases and J by 2 bases, leaving 12 bases between them. The CDR3 protein is CSVNPTENYGYTF. CDR3 DNA: TGCAGCGTTAACCCCACAGAGAACTATGGCTACACCTTC.

The chain links TRBV7-2 to TRBJ2-1, with D perhaps assigned TRBD1 or TRBD2 (5 bases each). V shed 5 bases and J shed 2 bases, with 7 bases lying between them. The CDR3 consists of 13 residues. Germline CDR1 and CDR2: SGHTA and FQGNSA. CDR3 bases: TGTGCCAGCAGCCAGGGACCCTACAATGAGCAGTTCTTC. It yields the protein CASSQGPYNEQFF.

The chain joins TRBV30 to TRBJ1-5; 7 bases match TRBD1. The CDR3 extends over 16 amino acids. After removal of 3 bases from V and 3 bases from J, the junction contained 11 bases not matched to a gene. Looked up from germline, CDR1 is GTSNPN and CDR2 is SVGIG (reference sequence). The CDR3: CAWSPGPGQTNQPQHF. CDR3 DNA: TGTGCCTGGAGCCCAGGACCGGGACAGACCAATCAGCCCCAGCATTTT.

Only one count was recorded for this clone. CDR3 in amino acids: CASSQLGFLLYNEQFF. The CDR3 nucleotides are TGTGCCAGCAGCCAGTTAGGGTTTCTGCTCTACAATGAGCAGTTCTTC. The V and J genes are TRBV5-4 and TRBJ2-1, with D unclear. The germline V and J ends were trimmed by 4 bases and 3 bases, with 17 bases remaining between them. CDR1 and CDR2 from the germline V gene are SGHNT and YYREEE (reference sequence). This CDR3 has 16 residues. The entire variable domain, with the rest obtained from reference TRBV5-4 and TRBJ2-1, is as follows: ETGVTQSPTHLIKTRGQQVTLRCSSQSGHNTVSWYQQALGQGPQFIFQYYREEENGRGNFPPRFSGLQFPNYSSELNVNALELDDSALYLCASSQLGFLLYNEQFFGPGTRLTVL.

V is TRBV5-5 and J is TRBJ1-2; D may be TRBD1 (6 bases). In germline, CDR1 is SGHKS, CDR2 YYEKEE (reference sequence). CDR3 length: 14 residues. V was clipped by 4 bases and J by 6 bases, with 16 bases between them. CDR3 bases: TGTGCCAGCAGCAGCTGGACAGACCTGAATGGCTACACCTTC. Protein product: CASSSWTDLNGYTF.

V usage is TRBV18 and J usage is TRBJ2-7, with 9 bases lining up with TRBD1. Germline assignment: CDR1 KGHSH and CDR2 LQKENI. The length of the CDR3 is 15 residues. With V trimmed by 2 bases and J by 6 bases, 8 bases remained unmatched. CDR3 sequence reads: CASSPKGQGEGEQYF. CDR3 DNA: TGTGCCAGCTCACCAAAGGGACAGGGAGAAGGCGAGCAGTACTTC.

The CDR3 bases are TGTGCCAGCAGCTTGGCTGGGACGGAGGACTATGGCTACACCTTC. Translated: CASSLAGTEDYGYTF. J is TRBJ1-2 and V is TRBV5-8; the D gene is possibly TRBD1 (5 bases). The V end lost 0 bases, the J end lost 3 bases, and 12 bases lay between the germline ends. This CDR3 region has 15 residues. Germline V gene sequence: CDR1 SGHTS, CDR2 YDEGEE.

The rearrangement joins TRBV5-1 to TRBJ2-1; D is undetermined. Germline assignment: CDR1 SGHRS and CDR2 YFSETQ. The CDR3 extends over 11 amino acids. V lost 0 bases, J lost 9 bases, and 4 bases lay in between. CDR3 sequence reads: CASSLDTEQFF. The CDR3, as DNA: TGCGCCAGCAGCTTGGATACTGAGCAGTTCTTC.

The chain is built from TRBV5-3 and TRBJ2-3; the D is unclear. TRBV5-3 is an ORF for which the function is uncertain. The V gene lost 2 bases and the J gene lost 5 bases, with 6 bases spanning the gap. CDR3 size: 12 residues. The DNA for the CDR3 is TGTGCCAGAAGCTTCACGGTAGATACGCAGTATTTT. The encoded protein is CARSFTVDTQYF.

The genes are TRBV18 and TRBJ1-4; 7 nucleotides line up with TRBD1. Trimming at V came to 3 bases and at J to 0 bases, leaving 7 bases not matched to a gene. Per the germline V gene, CDR1 is KGHSH and CDR2 is LQKENI. This CDR3 is 17 amino acids long. The CDR3 sequence: CASSPLPQGATNEKLFF. DNA of the CDR3: TGTGCCAGCTCACCCCTTCCTCAGGGGGCAACTAATGAAAAACTGTTTTTT.

The chain couples TRBV19 to TRBJ1-4; D remains ambiguous. CDR1 is LNHDA, CDR2 SQIVND, per germline (reference sequence). This CDR3 is built from 14 residues. Trimming left V 1 base short and J 4 bases short, with 7 bases between. The CDR3 spells CASSIAGVNEKLFF. CDR3 bases: TGTGCCAGTAGTATAGCGGGCGTTAATGAAAAACTGTTTTTT.

The chain uses TRBV27 and TRBJ1-5; a weak D match, TRBD1 (6 bases). V was clipped by 10 bases and J by 0 bases, with 16 bases between them. This CDR3 contains 15 residues. CDR1 and CDR2 from the germline V gene are MNHEY and SMNVEV (reference sequence). This CDR3 reads CATQKGGHSNQPQHF. DNA for the CDR3: TGTGCCACACAAAAAGGGGGGCATAGCAATCAGCCCCAGCATTTT.

This clone showed up just a few times. The DNA for the CDR3 is TGTGCCAGCAGCTTTGAAAGGTCCCCCGGCGAGCAGTACTTC. It specifies CASSFERSPGEQYF. The genes are TRBV5-4 and TRBJ2-7; no firm D call. This CDR3 contains 14 residues. The V end was cut by 2 bases, the J end by 6 bases, with 15 bases between. The germline CDR1 and CDR2 sequences are SGHNT and YYREEE (reference sequence).

This clone was detected once. V and J are TRBV12-5 and TRBJ1-1; D is unclear. Trimming stripped 10 bases from V and 1 base from J, with 10 bases between. The CDR3 has 12 residues. The V gene's germline CDR1 is LGHNT and CDR2 FRNRAP. CDR3 amino acids: CATSPGNTEAFF. DNA for the CDR3: TGTGCTACTAGCCCGGGGAACACTGAAGCTTTCTTT.

The chain links TRBV6-4 to TRBJ2-7, with 11 bases aligning to TRBD1. This CDR3 has 16 residues. V was pared by 5 bases and J by 3 bases, with 9 bases of the junction left unmatched. The germline V gene encodes CDR1 MRHNA and CDR2 SNTAGT. The CDR3: CASSPLRDRGYYEQYF. The DNA for the CDR3 is TGTGCCAGCAGTCCTCTGCGGGACAGGGGGTACTACGAGCAGTACTTC.

This clone turned up a few times. The chain joins TRBV10-3 to TRBJ2-7; 8 bases line up with TRBD1. The V and J ends lost 4 bases and 5 bases, in that order; junction bases with no gene match: 7. This CDR3 is built from 14 residues. Looked up from germline, CDR1 is ENHRY and CDR2 is SYGVKD. CDR3 sequence reads: CAISGPTGVDEQYF. In DNA, the CDR3 is TGTGCCATCAGTGGCCCGACAGGGGTGGACGAGCAGTACTTC.

This clone was counted once. The rearrangement joins TRBV7-2 to TRBJ2-1; D uncertain. Trimming removed 4 bases at V and 10 bases at J, with 20 bases between. The CDR3 extends over 15 amino acids. Per germline, CDR1 SGHTA and CDR2 FQGNSA. CDR3 nucleotides: TGTGCCAGCAGCTCCAGTATAGGTGCTTTGAAGGAGCAGTTCTTC. Its translation is CASSSSIGALKEQFF.